This TCR beta chain is drawn from a study of T cells in Graves' hyperthyroidism and ophthalmopathy. Hyperthyroidism had been newly diagnosed in patients aged 18 to 65, and its duration was under 2 months. Diagnosis relied on clinical symptoms, serum thyroxine and TRAb, thyroid ultrasound and orbital computed tomography. This clonotype was detected only a few times. Antigen unknown. This CDR3 has 17 amino acids. Trimming pared 5 bases from V and 0 bases from J, leaving 17 bases between. RNA transcripts served as the template for amplifying TCR beta CDR3 regions. The TCR CDR3 first-round RT-PCR relied on the HTBI primer set. TCRdb independently ran MiXCR on the multiplex PCR reads; one entry per CDR3 protein. The sample records around 560,000 distinct CDR3 sequences, over 15% being singletons. Study-level results: The majority of expanded thyroid clonotypes above 0.001 also appeared in blood.

The clonotype comes from a woman between 18 and 30 years old with Graves' hyperthyroidism. The rearrangement uses TRBV12-3 or TRBV12-4 and TRBJ1-3; D perhaps matches TRBD1 (6 bases). The sample consisted of blood. CDR3 amino acids: CASSLITGQSSGNTIYF. CDR3 nucleotides: TGTGCCAGCAGTCTCATAACAGGGCAGAGCTCTGGAAACACCATATATTTT.